This T cell receptor (beta chain) was recorded in a study of blood T cell repertoires in COVID-19. Across the study: The study drew acute and convalescent COVID-19 samples from the United States, Italy and Spain.

Per the study methods: Estimation of nucleated cell counts was performed using reference gene primer amplification. Method: immunoSEQ multiplex PCR; TCRdb's copy keeps in-frame clones and lacks some. The DNA gave D and trimming, while V, J and clone size come from that table. The table includes tens of thousands of clones, more than 70% detected once. This clone is a singleton in its sample. CDR1 and CDR2 from the germline V gene are LGHDT and YNNKEL (reference sequence). The CDR3 consists of 13 residues. V shed 7 bases and J shed 5 bases, with 14 bases lying between them. This rearrangement joins TRBV3-1 (or the pseudogene TRBV3-2) to TRBJ1-1; D remains unclear. This receptor was obtained from a woman of 80 years or more in a cohort sampled during active or convalescent COVID-19. What was sequenced was peripheral blood. The CDR3 bases are TGTGCCAGCACCAACACGGGGTATACTGAAGCTTTCTTT. Residues: CASTNTGYTEAFF.